The rows below give T cell receptor beta chains drawn from one sample of a study of CD8 T cells in Susac syndrome. TCRdb re-derived calls from the immunoSEQ multiplex PCR reads in MiXCR, one entry per CDR3 protein. The table shows tens of thousands of distinct CDR3 sequences, with approximately 94% occurring only once. The sequencing sample was made of CD4+ T cells from PBMCs. These receptors came from a human donor with Susac syndrome. Both conserved end residues are part of each CDR3. A D gene is named only where the DNA matches it firmly. Clone size is given for some rows only: seen once, a few or many times, or a class if the clone is expanded.

DNA	CDR3	V	J	D	size
TGTGCCACCAGCAGAGAGAGGCTAGCGGTAGAGCAGTACTTC	CATSRERLAVEQYF	TRBV15	TRBJ2-7	TRBD2	.
TGTGCCAGCAGGGCCGGGAAAGAGACCCAGTACTTC	CASRAGKETQYF	TRBV13	TRBJ2-5	.	.
TGTGCCTGGAGTGTACCCTCATCCCCTCCGCAGTATTTT	CAWSVPSSPPQYF	TRBV30	TRBJ2-3	.	.
TGTGCCAGCAGCCGAGGGTCTCTATACAATGAGCAGTTCTTC	CASSRGSLYNEQFF	TRBV14	TRBJ2-1	.	.
TGTGCCAGCTCATCCCCAGGGCTGGGGCAGTTCTTC	CASSSPGLGQFF	TRBV18	TRBJ2-1	.	.
TGTGCCAGCAGCCACGACAGGGCGGGGTCCCTTCCCTCCCCCTCCTACAATGAGCAGTTCTTC	CASSHDRAGSLPSPSYNEQFF	TRBV4-2	TRBJ2-1	.	.
TGTGCCAGCAGCCAACGACCCGGGACTAGCGTGATATACGAGCAGTACTTC	CASSQRPGTSVIYEQYF	TRBV14	TRBJ2-7	TRBD2	once
TGTGCCAGCAGTGAGAATAGCGGGAGCAACAATGAGCAGTTCTTC	CASSENSGSNNEQFF	TRBV6-1	TRBJ2-1	TRBD2	.
TGCAGTGCTAGAAGGGGAGGACGTCGCTCTGGAAACACCATATATTTT	CSARRGGRRSGNTIYF	TRBV20-1	TRBJ1-3	.	.
TGTGCCAGCAGGGTGTTAGGCACCGGGGAGCTGTTTTTT	CASRVLGTGELFF	TRBV27	TRBJ2-2	.	.